The subject of this entry is one T cell receptor beta chain. The data belong to a study of blood T cell repertoires in COVID-19. Study background: T cells, B-cell-depleted T cells, or PBMCs provided the cDNA or gDNA that served as material.

Original data processing: Amplified reference gene primers provided the basis for estimating nucleated cell counts. TCRdb keeps only in-frame clones here, not all; method: immunoSEQ multiplex PCR. V and J calls and clone size are copied from that table; D and trimming were computed from the DNA. The sample shows around 280,000 clones, roughly 89% of them seen only once. V was clipped by 0 bases and J by 7 bases, with 9 bases between them. Germline assignment: CDR1 MNHEY and CDR2 SVGAGI. CDR3 size: 13 residues. The age range of participants was about 18 to 95 years, with residence in approximately 25 US areas. Researchers sorted participants into cohorts using their self-reported clinical history.

The rearrangement joins TRBV6-5 to TRBJ1-1, with D uncertain. The source material was PBMCs or T cells enriched from blood (not recorded which). This TCR derives from a woman aged 18-30 years with acute COVID-19. CDR3 residues: CASSYSSSLEAFF. DNA for the CDR3: TGTGCCAGCAGTTACTCGTCGAGCCTTGAAGCTTTCTTT.